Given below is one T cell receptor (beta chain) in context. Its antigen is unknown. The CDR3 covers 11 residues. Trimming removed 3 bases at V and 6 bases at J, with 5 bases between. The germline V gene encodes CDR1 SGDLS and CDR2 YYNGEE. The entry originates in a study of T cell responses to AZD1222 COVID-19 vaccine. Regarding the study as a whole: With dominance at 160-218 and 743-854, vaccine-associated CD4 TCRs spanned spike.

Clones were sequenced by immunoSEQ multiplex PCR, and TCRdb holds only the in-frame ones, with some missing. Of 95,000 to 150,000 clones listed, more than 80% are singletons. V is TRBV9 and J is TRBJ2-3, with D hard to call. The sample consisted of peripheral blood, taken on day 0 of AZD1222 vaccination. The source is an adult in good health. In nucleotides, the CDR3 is TGTGCCAGCAGCGCCGGGGATACGCAGTATTTT. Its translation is CASSAGDTQYF.